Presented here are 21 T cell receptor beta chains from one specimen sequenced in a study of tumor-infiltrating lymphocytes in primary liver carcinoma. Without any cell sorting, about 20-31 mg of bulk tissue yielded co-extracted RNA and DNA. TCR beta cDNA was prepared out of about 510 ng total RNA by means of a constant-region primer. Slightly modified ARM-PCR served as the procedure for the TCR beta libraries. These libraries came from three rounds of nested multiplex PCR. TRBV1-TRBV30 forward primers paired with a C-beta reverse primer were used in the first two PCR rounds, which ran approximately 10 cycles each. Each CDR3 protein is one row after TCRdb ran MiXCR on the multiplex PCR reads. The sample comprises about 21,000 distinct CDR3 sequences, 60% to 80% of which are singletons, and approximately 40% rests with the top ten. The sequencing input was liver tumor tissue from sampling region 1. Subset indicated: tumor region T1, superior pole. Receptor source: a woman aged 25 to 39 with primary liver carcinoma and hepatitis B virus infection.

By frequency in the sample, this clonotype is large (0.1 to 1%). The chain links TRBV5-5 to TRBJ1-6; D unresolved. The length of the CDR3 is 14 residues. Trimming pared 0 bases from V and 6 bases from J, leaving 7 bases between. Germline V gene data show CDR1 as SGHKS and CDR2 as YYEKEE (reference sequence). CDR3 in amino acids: CASSLDVSNSPLHF. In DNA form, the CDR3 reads TGTGCCAGCAGCTTGGACGTCAGTAATTCACCCCTCCACTTT.

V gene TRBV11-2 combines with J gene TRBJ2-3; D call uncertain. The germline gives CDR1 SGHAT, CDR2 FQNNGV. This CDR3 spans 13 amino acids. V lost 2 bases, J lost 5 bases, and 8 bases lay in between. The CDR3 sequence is CASSLHRGDTQYF. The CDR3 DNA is TGTGCCAGCAGCTTACATCGAGGAGATACGCAGTATTTT.

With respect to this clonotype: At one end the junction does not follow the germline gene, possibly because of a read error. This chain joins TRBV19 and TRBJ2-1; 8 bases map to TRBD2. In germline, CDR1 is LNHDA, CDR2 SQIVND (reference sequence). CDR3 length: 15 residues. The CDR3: CASSIRSGAYNEHFF. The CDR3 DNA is TGTGCCAGTAGTATCCGTAGCGGGGCCTACAATGAGCACTTCTTC.

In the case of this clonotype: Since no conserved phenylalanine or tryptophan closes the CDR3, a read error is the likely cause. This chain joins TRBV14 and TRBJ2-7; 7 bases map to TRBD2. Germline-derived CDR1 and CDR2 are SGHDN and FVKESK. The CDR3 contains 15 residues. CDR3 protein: CASSQAAGTDYEQYI. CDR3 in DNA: TGTGCCAGTAGCCAGGCAGCGGGGACTGACTACGAGCAGTACATC.

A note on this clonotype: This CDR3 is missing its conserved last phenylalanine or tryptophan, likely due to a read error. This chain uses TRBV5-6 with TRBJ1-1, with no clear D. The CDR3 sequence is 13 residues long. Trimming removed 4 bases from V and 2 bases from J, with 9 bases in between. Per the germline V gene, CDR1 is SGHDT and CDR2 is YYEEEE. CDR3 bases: TGTGCCAGCAGCCCCCCCGGAAACACTGAAGCTTTCATT. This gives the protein CASSPPGNTEAFI.

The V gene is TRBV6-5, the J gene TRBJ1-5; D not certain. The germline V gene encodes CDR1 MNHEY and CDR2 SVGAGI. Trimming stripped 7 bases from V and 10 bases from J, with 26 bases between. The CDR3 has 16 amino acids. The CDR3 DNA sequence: TGTGCCAGCACCTCGGTGCGGGGAAACAGATTACTACCCCAGCATTTT. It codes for CASTSVRGNRLLPQHF.

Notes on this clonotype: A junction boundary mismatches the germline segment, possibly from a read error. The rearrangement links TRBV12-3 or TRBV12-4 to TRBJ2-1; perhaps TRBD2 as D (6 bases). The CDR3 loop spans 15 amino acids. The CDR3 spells CAGSLRRGEDNEQFF. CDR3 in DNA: TGTGCCGGCAGTTTACGGAGAGGGGAGGACAATGAGCAGTTCTTC.

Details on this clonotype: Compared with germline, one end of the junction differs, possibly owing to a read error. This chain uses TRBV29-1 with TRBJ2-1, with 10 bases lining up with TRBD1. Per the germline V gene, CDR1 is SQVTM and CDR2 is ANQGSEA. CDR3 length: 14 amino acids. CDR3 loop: CSGLPGQGMDEQLF. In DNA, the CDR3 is TGCAGCGGATTGCCGGGACAGGGGATGGATGAGCAGCTCTTC.

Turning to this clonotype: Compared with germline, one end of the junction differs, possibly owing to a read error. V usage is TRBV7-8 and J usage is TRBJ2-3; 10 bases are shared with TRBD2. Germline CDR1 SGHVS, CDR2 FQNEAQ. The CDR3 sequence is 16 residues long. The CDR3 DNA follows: TGTGCCAACAGCTTAGGAGCGGGAGGGCATAGTGATACGCAGTATTTT. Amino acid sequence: CANSLGAGGHSDTQYF.

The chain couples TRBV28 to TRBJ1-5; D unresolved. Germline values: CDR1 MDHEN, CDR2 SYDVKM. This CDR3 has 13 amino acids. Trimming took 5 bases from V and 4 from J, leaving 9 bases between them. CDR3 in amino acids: CASSEVPNQPQHF. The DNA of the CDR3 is TGTGCCAGCAGTGAGGTTCCTAATCAGCCCCAGCATTTT.

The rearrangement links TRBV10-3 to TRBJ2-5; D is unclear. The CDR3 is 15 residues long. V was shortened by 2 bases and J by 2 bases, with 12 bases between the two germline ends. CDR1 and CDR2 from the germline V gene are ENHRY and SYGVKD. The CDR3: CAISEPATRQETQYF. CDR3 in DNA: TGTGCCATCAGTGAGCCAGCTACAAGACAAGAGACCCAGTACTTC.

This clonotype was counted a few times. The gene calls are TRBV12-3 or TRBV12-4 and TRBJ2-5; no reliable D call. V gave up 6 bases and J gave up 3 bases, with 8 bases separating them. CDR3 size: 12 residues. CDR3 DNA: TGTGCCAGCAGCTTTTTAAAAGAGACCCAGTACTTC. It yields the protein CASSFLKETQYF.

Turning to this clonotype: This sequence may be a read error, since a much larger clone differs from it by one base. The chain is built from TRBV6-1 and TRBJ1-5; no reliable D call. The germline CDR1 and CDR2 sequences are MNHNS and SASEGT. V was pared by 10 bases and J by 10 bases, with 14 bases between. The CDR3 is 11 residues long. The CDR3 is CANCSELPQHF. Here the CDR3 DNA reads TGTGCCAACTGCTCCGAGCTTCCCCAGCATTTT.

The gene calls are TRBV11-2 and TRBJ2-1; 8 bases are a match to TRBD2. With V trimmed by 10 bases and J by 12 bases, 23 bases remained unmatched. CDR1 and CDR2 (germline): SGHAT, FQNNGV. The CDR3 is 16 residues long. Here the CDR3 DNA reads TGTGCCACCTCATTTGGAAGCGGGAGAGTGGGCAATCCGCAGTTCTTC. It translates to CATSFGSGRVGNPQFF.

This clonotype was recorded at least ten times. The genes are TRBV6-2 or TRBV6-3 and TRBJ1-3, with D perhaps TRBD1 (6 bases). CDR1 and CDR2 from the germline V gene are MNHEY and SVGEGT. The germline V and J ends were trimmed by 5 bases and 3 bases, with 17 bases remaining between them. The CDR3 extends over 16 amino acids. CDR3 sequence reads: CASSITLGTLGNTIYF. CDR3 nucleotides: TGTGCCAGCAGTATTACCCTCGGGACACTTGGAAACACCATATATTTT.

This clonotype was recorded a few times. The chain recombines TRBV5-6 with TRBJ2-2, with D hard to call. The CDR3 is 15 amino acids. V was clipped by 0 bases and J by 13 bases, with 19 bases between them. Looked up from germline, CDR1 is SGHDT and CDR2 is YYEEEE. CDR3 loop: CASSLAPRVAEVLFF. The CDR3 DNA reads TGTGCCAGCAGCTTGGCACCCAGAGTCGCCGAGGTGCTGTTTTTT.

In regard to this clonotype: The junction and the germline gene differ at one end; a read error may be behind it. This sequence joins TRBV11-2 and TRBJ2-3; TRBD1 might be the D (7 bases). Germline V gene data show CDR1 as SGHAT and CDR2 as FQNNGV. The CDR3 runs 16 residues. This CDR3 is CASSRTRQGGGDTQYF. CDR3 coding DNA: TGTGCCAGCAGCCGGACGCGACAGGGAGGTGGAGATACGCAGTACTTT. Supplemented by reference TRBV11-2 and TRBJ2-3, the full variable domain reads EAGVAQSPRYKIIEKRQSVAFWCNPISGHATLYWYQQILGQGPKLLIQFQNNGVVDDSQLPKDRFSAERLKGVDSTLKIQPAKLEDSAVYLCASSRTRQGGGDTQYFGPGTRLTVL.

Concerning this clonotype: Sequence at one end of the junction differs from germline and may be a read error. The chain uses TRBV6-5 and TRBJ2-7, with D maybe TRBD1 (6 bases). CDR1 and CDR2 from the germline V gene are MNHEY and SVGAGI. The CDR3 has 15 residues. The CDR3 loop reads CASSYKDSSSFEHYF. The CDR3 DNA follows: TGTGCCAGTAGTTACAAGGACAGCAGCTCCTTCGAGCACTACTTC.

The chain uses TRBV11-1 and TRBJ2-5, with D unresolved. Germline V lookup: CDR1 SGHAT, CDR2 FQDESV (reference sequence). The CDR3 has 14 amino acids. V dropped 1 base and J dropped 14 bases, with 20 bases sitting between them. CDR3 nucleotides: TGTGCCAGCAGCTTAGGAGGTCGCGAAGAGACCCGATACTTC. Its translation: CASSLGGREETRYF.

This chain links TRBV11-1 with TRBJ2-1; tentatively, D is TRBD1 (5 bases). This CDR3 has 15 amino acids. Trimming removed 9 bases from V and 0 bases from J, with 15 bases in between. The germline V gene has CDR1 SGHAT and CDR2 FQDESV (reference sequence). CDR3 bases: TGTGCCAGAAGTCGGAGACAGACCTCCTACAATGAGCAGTTCTTC. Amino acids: CARSRRQTSYNEQFF.

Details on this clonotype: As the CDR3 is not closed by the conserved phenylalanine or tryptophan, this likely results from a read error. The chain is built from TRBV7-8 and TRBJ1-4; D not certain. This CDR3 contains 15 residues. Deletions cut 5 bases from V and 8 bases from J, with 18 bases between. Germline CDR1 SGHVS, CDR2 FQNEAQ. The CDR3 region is CASSPLEVRGEKLFL. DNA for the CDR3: TGTGCCAGCAGCCCGCTGGAGGTGCGAGGCGAAAAACTGTTTCTT.